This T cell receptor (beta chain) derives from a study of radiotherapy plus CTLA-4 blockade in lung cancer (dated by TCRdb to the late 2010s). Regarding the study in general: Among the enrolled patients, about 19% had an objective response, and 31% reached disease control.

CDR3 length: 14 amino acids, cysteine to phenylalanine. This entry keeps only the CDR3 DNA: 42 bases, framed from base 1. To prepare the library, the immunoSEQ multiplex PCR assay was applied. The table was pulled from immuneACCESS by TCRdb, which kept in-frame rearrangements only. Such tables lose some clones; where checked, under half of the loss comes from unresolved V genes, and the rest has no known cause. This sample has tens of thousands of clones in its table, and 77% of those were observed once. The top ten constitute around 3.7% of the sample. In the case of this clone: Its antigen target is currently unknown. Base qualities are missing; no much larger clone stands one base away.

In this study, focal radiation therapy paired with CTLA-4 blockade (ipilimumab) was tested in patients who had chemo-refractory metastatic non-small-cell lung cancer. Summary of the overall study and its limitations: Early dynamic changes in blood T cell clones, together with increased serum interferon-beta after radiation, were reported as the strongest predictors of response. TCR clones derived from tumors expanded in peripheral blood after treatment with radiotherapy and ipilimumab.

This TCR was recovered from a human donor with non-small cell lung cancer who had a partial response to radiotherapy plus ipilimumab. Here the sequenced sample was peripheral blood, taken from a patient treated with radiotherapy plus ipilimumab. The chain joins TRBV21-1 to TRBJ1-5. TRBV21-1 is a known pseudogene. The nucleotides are TGTGCCAGCAGCAAAAGGGGGGGGGATCAGCCCCAGCATTTT. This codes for CASSKRGGDQPQHF.